This T cell receptor (beta chain) was profiled in a study of OX40 agonist ivuxolimab in advanced cancers. Study summary: Dosing consisted of intravenous ivuxolimab at 0.01 to 10 mg/kg every 2 weeks. The diagnoses of dose-escalation patients were hepatocellular carcinoma, melanoma, renal cell or head and neck cancer. Study conclusions and caveats: Among T cells, CD8+ cells averaged more expanded clones than CD4+ cells. Both blood CD4+ and CD8+ T cells showed clonal growth by week 6 at 0.1 to 3.0 mg/kg.

In germline, CDR1 is SGHRS, CDR2 YFSETQ. The CDR3 is 14 residues long. Sequencing was performed with immunoSEQ multiplex PCR; in TCRdb, only in-frame clones are kept and a portion is missing. The repertoire holds tens of thousands of clones, approximately 85% seen once, with 3% to 4.5% in the top ten. As concerns this clone: The antigen remains unidentified.

The source of this sequence is an adult with an advanced solid tumor such as melanoma, head and neck, liver or kidney cancer. Sequencing used CD4+ or CD8+ T cells sorted from blood, obtained in a trial of the OX40 agonist ivuxolimab. The rearrangement joins TRBV5-1 to TRBJ2-5; 7 bases map to TRBD1. The DNA end lines up better with TRBJ2-7; the J call may be wrong. The CDR3 bases are TGCGCCAGCAGCCCCGGGACAGCGTCCTACGAGCAGTACTTC. Translating it yields CASSPGTASYEQYF.